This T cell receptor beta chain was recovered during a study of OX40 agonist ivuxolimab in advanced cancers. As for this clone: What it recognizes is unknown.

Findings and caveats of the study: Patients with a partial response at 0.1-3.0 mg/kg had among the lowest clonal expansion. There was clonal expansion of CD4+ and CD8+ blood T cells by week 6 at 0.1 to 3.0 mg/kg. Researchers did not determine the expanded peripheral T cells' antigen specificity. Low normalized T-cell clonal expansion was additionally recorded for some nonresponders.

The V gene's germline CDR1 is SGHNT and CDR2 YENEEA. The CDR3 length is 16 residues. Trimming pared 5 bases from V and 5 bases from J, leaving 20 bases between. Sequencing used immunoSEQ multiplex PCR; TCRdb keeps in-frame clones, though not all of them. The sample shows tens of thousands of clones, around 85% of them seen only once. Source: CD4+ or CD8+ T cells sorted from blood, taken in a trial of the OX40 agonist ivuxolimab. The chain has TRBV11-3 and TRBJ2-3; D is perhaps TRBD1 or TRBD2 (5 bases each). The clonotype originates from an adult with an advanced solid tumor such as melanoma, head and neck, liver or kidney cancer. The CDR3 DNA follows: TGTGCCAGCAGCCGGGACGGCGCCCTGCCCCAAGATACGCAGTATTTT. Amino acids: CASSRDGALPQDTQYF.